The 3 T cell receptor beta chains below all came from one sample that was sequenced in a study of cytomegalovirus exposure and HLA in healthy donors. The PCR employed 60 Vbeta primers together with 13 Jbeta primers. Assay: immunoSEQ multiplex PCR; the TCRdb copy retains only in-frame clones and omits some. The sample carries roughly 160,000 clones, roughly four fifths recorded once. The sample consisted of PBMCs. Every receptor here comes from a female donor in good health and CMV-seronegative.

This chain uses TRBV5-1 with TRBJ1-2; TRBD1 is a possible D gene (6 bases). V lost 1 base and J 6 bases, leaving 13 bases between the germline ends. Germline V gene data show CDR1 as SGHRS and CDR2 as YFSETQ. The CDR3 runs 14 residues. CDR3 bases: TGCGCCAGCAGCTTGAATACAGGGCAGGATGGCTACACCTTC. Translation gives CASSLNTGQDGYTF.

The rearrangement uses TRBV28 and TRBJ1-5; D unresolved. Germline V gives CDR1 MDHEN, CDR2 SYDVKM. The CDR3 contains 14 residues. Deletions cut 2 bases from V and 5 bases from J, with 10 bases between. The CDR3 sequence is CASSLIGGYQPQHF. CDR3 bases: TGTGCCAGCAGTTTAATTGGAGGGTATCAGCCCCAGCATTTT.

The chain couples TRBV6-5 to TRBJ1-5; tentative D call: TRBD1 (6 bases). Germline values: CDR1 MNHEY, CDR2 SVGAGI. The CDR3 is 15 amino acids. Trimming took 0 bases from V and 3 from J, leaving 9 bases between them. The CDR3 region is CASSYSGGANQPQHF. The DNA for the CDR3 is TGTGCCAGCAGTTACTCAGGGGGGGCCAATCAGCCCCAGCATTTT.